Shown below are 28 T cell receptor beta chains from a single sample sequenced in a study of blood T cell repertoires in COVID-19. Data came from immunoSEQ multiplex PCR; TCRdb stores just in-frame clones and leaves some out. The sample has approximately 230,000 clones, around 80% seen once; the top ten hold roughly 15%. The sequencing sample was made of PBMCs or T cells enriched from blood (not recorded which). The receptors here all came from a man aged 35-49 years who had recovered from COVID-19.

CDR3: CASSKATSGGNEQFF. The CDR3 region has the DNA TGTGCCAGCAGCAAAGCGACTAGCGGGGGGAATGAGCAGTTCTTC. The chain carries TRBV21-1 and TRBJ2-1; TRBD2 is the table's D call, not checked against the DNA. TRBV21-1 is a documented pseudogene. The length of the CDR3 is 15 residues.

The rearrangement links TRBV6-2 or TRBV6-3 to TRBJ1-6; 8 bases fit TRBD1. The CDR3 runs 18 residues. With V trimmed by 2 bases and J by 5 bases, 11 bases remained unmatched. Per germline, CDR1 MNHEY and CDR2 SVGEGT. CDR3 nucleotides: TGTGCCAGCAGTTACGACGGCCGAGGACAGGGTAATAATTCACCCCTCCACTTT. Translation gives CASSYDGRGQGNNSPLHF.

The genes are TRBV21-1 and TRBJ1-3; TRBD1 was called by the table and not checked on the DNA. TRBV21-1 is a documented pseudogene. The CDR3 contains 16 residues. CDR3: CASSNQTGRSGNTIYF. DNA of the CDR3: TGTGCCAGCAGCAATCAGACAGGGCGCTCTGGAAACACCATATATTTT.

CDR3 nucleotide sequence: TGTGCCAGTACTCCCTCCGTTACACTAGGAAACATTCAGTACTTC. It encodes CASTPSVTLGNIQYF. The chain has TRBV19 and TRBJ2-4, with D tentatively TRBD2 (5 bases). This CDR3 has 15 residues. Germline CDR1 LNHDA, CDR2 SQIVND (reference sequence). Trimming removed 7 bases at V and 6 bases at J, with 19 bases between.

The chain has TRBV6-5 and TRBJ1-2; the D gene is possibly TRBD1 (6 bases). This CDR3 contains 15 residues. Germline V CDR1 and CDR2: MNHEY, SVGAGI. V gave up 2 bases and J gave up 2 bases, with 12 bases separating them. CDR3 in amino acids: CASSYDGRGNYGYTF. CDR3 in DNA: TGTGCCAGCAGTTACGATGGCAGGGGCAACTATGGCTACACCTTC.

This clone was picked up one time. The chain links TRBV5-1 to TRBJ1-1, with 12 positions matching TRBD1. CDR3 length: 15 residues. Germline V gene lookup returns CDR1 SGHRS and CDR2 YFSETQ. Germline trimming cut 3 bases from V and 1 base from J; bases unmatched to any gene: 1. The CDR3 DNA sequence: TGCGCCAGCAGCTCGGGACAGGGGGCGAACACTGAAGCTTTCTTT. Amino acids: CASSSGQGANTEAFF.

In this sample, this clone turned up many times. In the same sample, other DNA sequences code for this CDR3. This chain connects TRBV18 to TRBJ1-5; the match to TRBD1 covers 9 bases. The CDR3 is 15 amino acids. The germline gives CDR1 KGHSH, CDR2 LQKENI. Trimming cost V 3 bases and J 4 bases; bases outside gene matches: 4. This CDR3 reads CASSPQQGANQPQHF. CDR3 DNA sequence: TGTGCCAGCTCACCGCAACAGGGGGCGAATCAGCCCCAGCATTTT.

In its sample, this clone was seen once. Other DNA sequences of this sample code for an identical CDR3. The chain recombines TRBV12-3 or TRBV12-4 with TRBJ2-1; D is undetermined. There are 11 residues in the CDR3. Trimming pared 1 base from V and 9 bases from J, leaving 4 bases between. CDR3 amino acids: CASSLGGEQFF. For the CDR3, the DNA is TGTGCCAGCAGTTTAGGCGGTGAGCAGTTCTTC.

The gene calls are TRBV9 and TRBJ2-3; a weak D match, TRBD1 (5 bases). With 1 base removed from V and 4 bases from J, the gap between germline ends came to 7 bases. Germline V gene sequence: CDR1 SGDLS, CDR2 YYNGEE. CDR3 length equals 13 residues. The CDR3 protein is CASSVQGPDTQYF. Written as DNA, the CDR3 is TGTGCCAGCAGCGTACAGGGCCCAGATACGCAGTATTTT.

CDR3 amino acids: CAISAHSGGDEEQFF. In nucleotides, the CDR3 is TGTGCCATCAGTGCCCATAGCGGGGGGGATGAAGAGCAGTTCTTC. V and J are TRBV10-3 and TRBJ2-1, with TRBD2 matching 11 bases. V lost 4 bases and J lost 10; bases outside the gene matches: 9. CDR1 is ENHRY, CDR2 SYGVKD, per germline. There are 15 residues in the CDR3.

The rearrangement uses TRBV10-3 and TRBJ1-2; D remains unclear. CDR1 is ENHRY, CDR2 SYGVKD, per germline. V lost 5 bases and J 4 bases, leaving 11 bases between the germline ends. The CDR3 sequence is 13 residues long. The CDR3 loop is CAISTGWAYGYTF. The DNA of the CDR3 is TGTGCCATCAGTACTGGTTGGGCCTATGGCTACACCTTC.

V and J are TRBV11-2 and TRBJ1-5; 8 nucleotides align to TRBD1. The germline V gene encodes CDR1 SGHAT and CDR2 FQNNGV. This CDR3 comprises 17 residues. V shed 0 bases and J 6 bases; nucleotides not matched to a gene: 10. CDR3 DNA: TGTGCCAGCAGCTTAGAGGTGGACAGGGCATGGCGTCAGCCCCAGCATTTT. Its translation is CASSLEVDRAWRQPQHF.

This chain joins TRBV6-5 and TRBJ1-5; D might be TRBD1 (5 bases). V lost 6 bases and J lost 1, with 10 bases in between. Germline CDR1 is MNHEY and CDR2 is SVGAGI. The CDR3 runs to 14 residues. The CDR3 loop reads CASSPRVSNQPQHF. The CDR3 DNA follows: TGTGCCAGCAGCCCCAGGGTGAGCAATCAGCCCCAGCATTTT.

The rearrangement joins TRBV6-5 to TRBJ1-1; no clear D gene. The germline V gene encodes CDR1 MNHEY and CDR2 SVGAGI. V was cut by 8 bases and J by 1 base, with 8 bases left in between. This CDR3 region has 12 residues. CDR3 bases: TGTGCCAGCTTCACGGGGAACACTGAAGCTTTCTTT. As protein: CASFTGNTEAFF.

In its sample, this clone was seen once. This chain joins TRBV9 and TRBJ2-1; D unclear. V lost 0 bases, J lost 0 bases, and 13 bases lay in between. The CDR3 has 17 residues. The germline V gene has CDR1 SGDLS and CDR2 YYNGEE. The CDR3 spells CASSVGNAASSYNEQFF. The CDR3 bases are TGTGCCAGCAGCGTAGGTAATGCGGCCAGCTCCTACAATGAGCAGTTCTTC.

V usage is TRBV19 and J usage is TRBJ1-2, with D possibly matching TRBD1 (5 bases). V was trimmed by 0 bases and J by 3 bases, leaving 11 bases between them. From germline, CDR1 is LNHDA and CDR2 SQIVND (reference sequence). This CDR3 has 15 residues. CDR3 nucleotide sequence: TGTGCCAGTAGTATAGAAGACAGAGCTTACTATGGCTACACCTTC. Translation: CASSIEDRAYYGYTF.

The chain joins TRBV19 to TRBJ1-1, with 10 bases lining up with TRBD1. Germline values: CDR1 LNHDA, CDR2 SQIVND (reference sequence). This CDR3 spans 14 amino acids. The junction had 5 bases not matched to a gene; V was cut back by 5 bases and J by 5 bases. The CDR3 DNA is TGTGCCAGTAGTCCCCGGACAGGGGGAACTGAAGCTTTCTTT. Translating gives CASSPRTGGTEAFF. Using reference TRBV19 and TRBJ1-1 for the parts outside the CDR3, the full variable domain is DGGITQSPKYLFRKEGQNVTLSCEQNLNHDAMYWYRQDPGQGLRLIYYSQIVNDFQKGDIAEGYSVSREKKESFPLTVTSAQKNPTAFYLCASSPRTGGTEAFFGQGTRLTVV.

This chain connects TRBV10-1 to TRBJ2-5; a possible D gene is TRBD2 (6 bases). The CDR3 runs 14 residues. The V and J ends lost 0 bases and 2 bases respectively, with 7 bases between them. The germline gives CDR1 WNHNN, CDR2 SYGVQD (reference sequence). The CDR3 DNA sequence: TGCGCCAGCAGTGAGTCCAGCGGGCAAGAGACCCAGTACTTC. Its protein product is CASSESSGQETQYF.

This clone appeared a single time. The rearrangement joins TRBV5-1 to TRBJ2-1, with D perhaps matching TRBD1 (6 bases). This CDR3 contains 14 residues. V lost 8 bases, J lost 1 base, and 13 bases lay in between. Germline CDR1 SGHRS, CDR2 YFSETQ. DNA for the CDR3: TGCGCCAGTTCCCAGGGGTTGTCCTACAATGAGCAGTTCTTC. Translation gives CASSQGLSYNEQFF.

V and J are TRBV7-3 and TRBJ1-3; D is possibly TRBD1 (6 bases). CDR3 size: 17 residues. V lost 2 bases and J lost 4, with 18 bases in between. Germline V gene data show CDR1 as SGHTA and CDR2 as FQGTGA. The CDR3 sequence: CASSLYQGNSEGNTIYF. The DNA for the CDR3 is TGTGCCAGCAGCTTATACCAGGGGAATTCTGAAGGAAACACCATATATTTT.

The chain couples TRBV3-1 (or the pseudogene TRBV3-2) to TRBJ2-7; tentative D call: TRBD1 (5 bases). Looked up from germline, CDR1 is LGHDT and CDR2 is YNNKEL (reference sequence). With 3 bases removed from V and 2 bases from J, the gap between germline ends came to 17 bases. The CDR3 consists of 16 residues. CDR3 bases: TGTGCCAGCAGCCACATTCTAAGGGGTGGGACCTACGAGCAGTACTTC. As protein: CASSHILRGGTYEQYF.

The chain is built from TRBV10-3 and TRBJ2-7; 11 bases map to TRBD1. This CDR3 has 14 amino acids. Germline V CDR1 and CDR2: ENHRY, SYGVKD. The J segment lost 3 bases and the V segment lost 6 bases, leaving 4 bases of the junction unmatched. CDR3 region: CAIRGTGGNYEQYF. DNA for the CDR3: TGTGCCATCAGGGGGACAGGGGGGAACTACGAGCAGTACTTC.

The CDR3 here is CAWSGPGTGGLYEQYF. The DNA of the CDR3 is TGTGCCTGGAGTGGGCCAGGGACAGGGGGTCTCTACGAGCAGTACTTC. This chain connects TRBV30 to TRBJ2-7; 11 bases map to TRBD1. The CDR3 length is 16 residues. Trimming cost V 1 base and J 3 bases; bases outside gene matches: 8. Germline V gene lookup returns CDR1 GTSNPN and CDR2 SVGIG (reference sequence).

The J gene is TRBJ1-6, the V gene TRBV4-1; 7 nucleotides agree with TRBD1. The CDR3 contains 15 residues. Germline lookup yields CDR1 MGHRA and CDR2 YSYEKL. V lost 5 bases and J lost 6; bases outside the gene matches: 7. As DNA, the CDR3 is TGCGCCAGCAGCTTTAGACAGGGCGGTAATTCACCCCTCCACTTT. It codes for CASSFRQGGNSPLHF.

V usage is TRBV28 and J usage is TRBJ1-5; TRBD1 agrees at 7 bases. This CDR3 region has 14 residues. Germline V gene sequence: CDR1 MDHEN, CDR2 SYDVKM. The V and J ends lost 5 bases and 6 bases, in that order; junction bases with no gene match: 7. DNA for the CDR3: TGTGCCAGCAGTCCGACAGGGACCCCTCAGCCCCAGCATTTT. Translation: CASSPTGTPQPQHF.

J is TRBJ2-5 and V is TRBV5-1, with 11 bases fitting TRBD2. This CDR3 has 15 amino acids. The germline gives CDR1 SGHRS, CDR2 YFSETQ. Trimming removed 4 bases from V and 2 bases from J; junction bases left unmatched: 4. The CDR3 DNA sequence: TGCGCCAGCAGCAAGCGGACTAGCGGGCAAGAGACCCAGTACTTC. Its protein product is CASSKRTSGQETQYF.

The J gene is TRBJ2-1, the V gene TRBV9; 10 bases map to TRBD2. CDR1 and CDR2 (germline): SGDLS, YYNGEE. This CDR3 contains 15 residues. Losses at the gene ends were 0 bases for V and 7 bases for J; bases not matched to a gene: 4. The CDR3 sequence is CASSVASGRVNEQFF. CDR3 in DNA: TGTGCCAGCAGCGTAGCCAGCGGGAGGGTGAATGAGCAGTTCTTC.

This clone came up many times. The gene calls are TRBV25-1 and TRBJ1-5, with a weak D call TRBD1 (6 bases). The CDR3 extends over 16 amino acids. Germline assignment: CDR1 MGHDK and CDR2 SYGVNS. V was trimmed by 3 bases and J by 2 bases, leaving 14 bases between them. CDR3: CASSEGGRLGNQPQHF. The CDR3 DNA follows: TGTGCCAGCAGTGAGGGGGGGCGACTTGGCAATCAGCCCCAGCATTTT.